The source of this T cell receptor (beta chain) is a study of blood T cell repertoires in COVID-19. On the study more broadly: In each case, the material was cDNA or gDNA derived from T cells, B-cell-depleted T cells, or PBMCs.

How the authors handled the data: Reference gene primer amplification in the assay estimated nucleated cell counts. The method was immunoSEQ multiplex PCR; TCRdb's version includes in-frame clones alone and lacks a portion of them. D and trimming come from the DNA, and the V and J calls and clone size come from that table. The sample has roughly 300,000 clones; about 83% are singletons. CDR3 length equals 16 residues. Germline V gene data show CDR1 as MNHEY and CDR2 as SVGEGT. With V trimmed by 4 bases and J by 3 bases, 11 bases remained unmatched. The sequence came from a woman in her fifties or sixties with acute or convalescent COVID-19. Sequences were obtained from peripheral blood. The gene calls are TRBV6-2 or TRBV6-3 and TRBJ2-5; 7 nucleotides line up with TRBD2. Written as DNA, the CDR3 is TGTGCCAGCAGTTTCGTTACGCGGGGGAGTAAAGAGACCCAGTACTTC. Amino acid sequence: CASSFVTRGSKETQYF.